Shown below are 30 T cell receptor beta chains from a single sample sequenced in a study of early T cells in non-severe SARS-CoV-2 infection. MiXCR, run by TCRdb on the 5' RACE reads, gives a single entry per CDR3 protein. The repertoire holds some 40,000 distinct CDR3 sequences, with 3% to 4.5% as singletons. Material: whole blood. The receptors were gathered from an adult who was a healthcare worker with PCR-confirmed SARS-CoV-2 infection or an uninfected control (not recorded which).

This clonotype was counted only a few times. The chain combines TRBV19 with TRBJ1-2; 10 bases fit TRBD1. The V gene end was trimmed by 3 bases and the J gene end by 5 bases; junction bases not matched to a gene: 12. CDR1 and CDR2 (germline): LNHDA, SQIVND (reference sequence). The CDR3 is made up of 17 amino acids. The CDR3 sequence: CASSIPPAGTGEYGYTF. CDR3 in DNA: TGTGCCAGTAGTATTCCGCCCGCCGGGACAGGGGAGTATGGCTACACCTTC.

The CDR3 DNA reads as TGTGCCACCAGTGATTTTGGCAGCTCCTCTGGAAACACCATATATTTT. Translated: CATSDFGSSSGNTIYF. The chain is built from TRBV24-1 and TRBJ1-3; D is unclear. Between the trimmed V and J ends, which lost 1 base and 0 bases, there was a span of 9 bases. Germline V gives CDR1 KGHDR, CDR2 SFDVKD. There are 16 residues in the CDR3.

This clonotype was recorded many times. J is TRBJ1-1 and V is TRBV7-2, with 8 bases matching TRBD1. CDR3 size: 13 residues. Germline V gene data show CDR1 as SGHTA and CDR2 as FQGNSA. V trimming: 4 bases; J trimming: 5 bases; junction bases outside the gene matches: 3. CDR3 residues: CASSSQGVTEAFF. CDR3 DNA: TGTGCCAGCAGCTCACAGGGGGTTACTGAAGCTTTCTTT.

This chain connects TRBV6-2 or TRBV6-3 to TRBJ2-3; D is unresolved. This CDR3 comprises 12 residues. Trimming left V 6 bases short and J 3 bases short, with 7 bases between. Germline loops: CDR1 MNHEY, CDR2 SVGEGT. CDR3 amino acids: CASRLETDTQYF. The CDR3 DNA reads TGTGCCAGCAGGCTAGAGACAGATACGCAGTATTTT.

The chain carries TRBV4-2 and TRBJ2-1, with 8 bases aligning to TRBD2. Germline lookup yields CDR1 LGHNA and CDR2 YNFKEQ. The J segment lost 8 bases and the V segment lost 1 base, leaving 7 bases of the junction unmatched. The CDR3 spans 15 residues. CDR3: CASSQASGFYDEQFF. CDR3 in DNA: TGTGCCAGCAGCCAAGCTAGCGGGTTTTACGATGAGCAGTTCTTC.

This clonotype was found many times. The rearrangement uses TRBV3-1 and TRBJ1-5; D is ambiguous. This CDR3 is 15 amino acids long. Germline loops: CDR1 LGHDT, CDR2 YNNKEL (reference sequence). V was trimmed by 3 bases and J by 0 bases, leaving 9 bases between them. The CDR3 reads CASSQSANSNQPQHF. The CDR3 nucleotides read TGTGCCAGCAGCCAGAGTGCAAATAGCAATCAGCCCCAGCATTTT.

This chain links TRBV7-2 with TRBJ2-7, with D maybe TRBD1 (6 bases). Trimming took 4 bases from V and 0 from J, leaving 7 bases between them. CDR1 and CDR2 (germline): SGHTA, FQGNSA. The CDR3 is made up of 13 amino acids. The CDR3 loop is CASSSRGSYEQYF. Here the CDR3 DNA reads TGTGCCAGCAGCTCCAGGGGCTCCTACGAGCAGTACTTC.

This clonotype was counted ten times or more. The chain uses TRBV5-4 and TRBJ2-4, with D perhaps TRBD2 (6 bases). Trimming stripped 3 bases from V and 1 base from J, with 11 bases between. This CDR3 is 15 amino acids long. The germline gives CDR1 SGHNT, CDR2 YYREEE (reference sequence). CDR3 protein: CASSSSTSAKNIQYF. CDR3 nucleotide sequence: TGTGCCAGCAGCTCCAGTACTAGCGCCAAAAACATTCAGTACTTC. The variable domain in full, with the rest retrieved from reference TRBV5-4 and TRBJ2-4, is ETGVTQSPTHLIKTRGQQVTLRCSSQSGHNTVSWYQQALGQGPQFIFQYYREEENGRGNFPPRFSGLQFPNYSSELNVNALELDDSALYLCASSSSTSAKNIQYFGAGTRLSVL.

The chain links TRBV4-3 to TRBJ1-1, with D possibly being TRBD1 (5 bases). V lost 5 bases, J lost 2 bases, and 15 bases lay in between. The germline V gene encodes CDR1 LGHNA and CDR2 YSLEER. CDR3 length equals 15 residues. The CDR3 sequence is CASSFVRGQNTEAFF. The DNA for the CDR3 is TGCGCCAGCAGCTTCGTGAGGGGCCAAAACACTGAAGCTTTCTTT.

This clonotype was picked up many times. The chain joins TRBV6-2 or TRBV6-3 to TRBJ2-1; 9 nucleotides align to TRBD2. The CDR3 covers 16 residues. The trim removed 6 bases at V and 0 bases at J, leaving 6 bases unmatched. Germline loops: CDR1 MNHEY, CDR2 SVGEGT. The CDR3 protein is CASRTISGGSYNEQFF. In DNA, the CDR3 is TGTGCCAGCAGAACGATTAGCGGGGGCTCCTACAATGAGCAGTTCTTC.

This clonotype was seen ten or more times. The chain links TRBV7-9 to TRBJ2-5, with D tentatively TRBD1 (7 bases). Trimming took off 5 bases at V and 4 bases at J, with 17 bases between the two ends. The CDR3 extends over 15 amino acids. Germline-derived CDR1 and CDR2 are SEHNR and FQNEAQ (reference sequence). The CDR3 spells CASSLPRGERETQYF. The CDR3 DNA reads TGTGCCAGCAGCCTCCCCAGGGGGGAGCGAGAGACCCAGTACTTC.

This clonotype was seen repeatedly, ten times or more. The chain recombines TRBV20-1 with TRBJ2-5; TRBD2 aligns across 12 bases. Germline CDR1 is DFQATT and CDR2 is SNEGSKA (reference sequence). The CDR3 totals 14 residues. The J segment lost 4 bases and the V segment lost 4 bases, leaving 4 bases of the junction unmatched. In nucleotides, the CDR3 is TGCAGTGCTACTAGCGGGAGGGATTCAGAGACCCAGTACTTC. This gives the protein CSATSGRDSETQYF.

This clonotype has at least ten counts. The chain couples TRBV20-1 to TRBJ2-5; 7 nucleotides agree with TRBD1. V lost 8 bases, J lost 2 bases, and 11 bases stayed unmatched. Germline V lookup: CDR1 DFQATT, CDR2 SNEGSKA (reference sequence). The CDR3 contains 14 residues. The CDR3, as DNA: TGCAGTCCAGAGGGACAGTCTAATCAAGAGACCCAGTACTTC. This translates into CSPEGQSNQETQYF.

This clonotype was counted at least ten times. J is TRBJ2-2 and V is TRBV28; 10 nucleotides align to TRBD1. Germline loops: CDR1 MDHEN, CDR2 SYDVKM. Trimming removed 3 bases from V and 1 base from J; junction bases left unmatched: 2. CDR3 size: 16 residues. The CDR3 nucleotides read TGTGCCAGCAGTTTGGGACAGGGGAAGAACACCGGGGAGCTGTTTTTT. This codes for CASSLGQGKNTGELFF.

The chain has TRBV30 and TRBJ1-3; D not certain. From germline, CDR1 is GTSNPN and CDR2 SVGIG (reference sequence). The germline V and J ends were trimmed by 4 bases and 2 bases, with 9 bases remaining between them. The CDR3 consists of 13 residues. The CDR3 DNA follows: TGTGCCTGGACCCCGCTGACTGGAAACACCATATATTTT. Translation gives CAWTPLTGNTIYF.

This clonotype was found many times. J is TRBJ2-7 and V is TRBV5-1; possibly TRBD1 or TRBD2 for D (5 bases each). The germline gives CDR1 SGHRS, CDR2 YFSETQ. V was pared by 4 bases and J by 0 bases, with 14 bases between. CDR3 size: 15 residues. This CDR3 is CASSPGTGFSYEQYV. The CDR3 DNA is TGCGCCAGCAGCCCCGGGACGGGATTCTCCTACGAGCAGTACGTC.

This clonotype was observed many times. The rearrangement joins TRBV12-3 or TRBV12-4 to TRBJ2-1; the match to TRBD1 covers 7 bases. The CDR3 consists of 15 residues. The J segment lost 1 base and the V segment lost 6 bases, leaving 6 bases of the junction unmatched. CDR3 nucleotide sequence: TGTGCCAGCAGCCAAGACAGGGCTTCCTACAATGAGCAGTTCTTC. Protein: CASSQDRASYNEQFF.

The CDR3 protein is CSVGQGSTDTQYF. CDR3 sequence (DNA): TGCAGCGTCGGACAGGGGAGCACAGATACGCAGTATTTT. V usage is TRBV29-1 and J usage is TRBJ2-3; 9 bases match TRBD1. The length of the CDR3 is 13 residues. Germline trimming cut 6 bases from V and 0 bases from J; bases unmatched to any gene: 1. CDR1 and CDR2 from the germline V gene are SQVTM and ANQGSEA.

This clonotype was detected many times. The rearrangement uses TRBV6-6 and TRBJ1-4, with D possibly matching TRBD1 (6 bases). Germline assignment: CDR1 MNHNY and CDR2 SVGAGI (reference sequence). Trimming took off 2 bases at V and 4 bases at J, with 14 bases between the two ends. The CDR3 sequence is 16 residues long. In DNA form, the CDR3 reads TGTGCCAGCAGTTACCCGACGGGACAAAGTAATGAAAAACTGTTTTTT. As protein: CASSYPTGQSNEKLFF.

This clonotype was picked up many times. The CDR3 DNA is TGCGCCAGCAGCTTGGACGGAAGCAATTCACCCCTCCACTTT. Encoded protein: CASSLDGSNSPLHF. The chain recombines TRBV5-1 with TRBJ1-6, with unresolved D. The CDR3 loop spans 14 amino acids. V was cut by 0 bases and J by 7 bases, with 8 bases left in between. Germline V gene sequence: CDR1 SGHRS, CDR2 YFSETQ. The variable domain in full, completed from reference TRBV5-1 and TRBJ1-6, reads KAGVTQTPRYLIKTRGQQVTLSCSPISGHRSVSWYQQTPGQGLQFLFEYFSETQRNKGNFPGRFSGRQFSNSRSEMNVSTLELGDSALYLCASSLDGSNSPLHFGNGTRLTVT.

This clonotype was picked up a small number of times. The chain uses TRBV3-1 and TRBJ2-1, with D perhaps TRBD2 (6 bases). The V gene's germline CDR1 is LGHDT and CDR2 YNNKEL (reference sequence). V was trimmed by 3 bases and J by 9 bases, leaving 18 bases between them. The CDR3 extends over 15 amino acids. In DNA, the CDR3 is TGTGCCAGCAGCCAGAAATTAGGAGGGCATTTTGAGCAGTTCTTC. Translating it yields CASSQKLGGHFEQFF.

This clonotype has ten or more counts. The genes are TRBV7-9 and TRBJ2-3; D may be TRBD2 (5 bases). Trimming shortened V by 8 bases and J by 4 bases, and 19 bases separated the two germline ends. This CDR3 is 15 amino acids long. Germline CDR1 is SEHNR and CDR2 is FQNEAQ (reference sequence). CDR3 residues: CASRGRGALADTQYF. As DNA, the CDR3 is TGTGCCAGCCGGGGAAGAGGAGCCTTGGCAGATACGCAGTATTTT.

This clonotype was recorded many times. V gene TRBV28 combines with J gene TRBJ2-7; the match to TRBD2 covers 8 bases. The trim removed 1 base at V and 4 bases at J, leaving 6 bases unmatched. The CDR3 is made up of 15 amino acids. Per the germline V gene, CDR1 is MDHEN and CDR2 is SYDVKM. CDR3: CASSLYPGGSYEQYF. CDR3 sequence (DNA): TGTGCCAGCAGTTTATATCCGGGAGGGTCATACGAGCAGTACTTC. The complete variable domain, with remaining parts taken from reference TRBV28 and TRBJ2-7, reads DVKVTQSSRYLVKRTGEKVFLECVQDMDHENMFWYRQDPGLGLRLIYFSYDVKMKEKGDIPEGYSVSREKKERFSLILESASTNQTSMYLCASSLYPGGSYEQYFGPGTRLTVT.

The chain joins TRBV6-6 to TRBJ2-7, with D perhaps matching TRBD1 or TRBD2 (5 bases each). The CDR3 has 12 amino acids. The V gene lost 7 bases and the J gene lost 6 bases, with 13 bases spanning the gap. CDR1 MNHNY and CDR2 SVGAGI come from the germline V gene (reference sequence). DNA for the CDR3: TGTGCCAGCATTGCCGGGGCTGGCGAGCAGTACTTC. It translates to CASIAGAGEQYF.

This clonotype came up a few times. This chain uses TRBV12-3 or TRBV12-4 with TRBJ2-1; D is unresolved. CDR3 length: 14 amino acids. Trimming stripped 10 bases from V and 3 bases from J, with 16 bases between. The CDR3 nucleotides are TGTGCCACCAAATTTCGGCCTAACTACAATGAGCAGTTCTTC. As protein: CATKFRPNYNEQFF.

The chain couples TRBV24-1 to TRBJ2-1, with 7 positions matching TRBD2. The V and J ends lost 8 bases and 3 bases, in that order; junction bases with no gene match: 9. Germline loops: CDR1 KGHDR, CDR2 SFDVKD. This CDR3 region has 15 residues. The CDR3 sequence: CATTAGEAGYNEQFF. Here the CDR3 DNA reads TGTGCCACCACTGCGGGGGAAGCGGGCTACAATGAGCAGTTCTTC.

Many counts were recorded for this clonotype. This sequence joins TRBV5-4 and TRBJ2-7; TRBD2 aligns across 12 bases. The CDR3 is made up of 16 amino acids. From germline, CDR1 is SGHNT and CDR2 YYREEE (reference sequence). V shed 2 bases and J 9 bases; nucleotides not matched to a gene: 12. CDR3 sequence reads: CASSFEGTSGSRGQYF. DNA of the CDR3: TGTGCCAGCAGCTTCGAAGGGACTAGCGGGTCCCGCGGGCAGTACTTC.

This clonotype was seen a few times. V usage is TRBV20-1 and J usage is TRBJ1-6, with D perhaps TRBD1 (5 bases). Trimming shortened V by 5 bases and J by 6 bases, and 11 bases separated the two germline ends. Germline V gene lookup returns CDR1 DFQATT and CDR2 SNEGSKA (reference sequence). The CDR3 runs to 13 residues. Here the CDR3 reads CSAPDISNSPLHF. The CDR3 DNA reads TGCAGTGCTCCGGACATTAGTAATTCACCCCTCCACTTT.

At least ten counts were recorded for this clonotype. The chain couples TRBV7-3 to TRBJ2-7; 8 nucleotides match TRBD2. V was pared by 6 bases and J by 5 bases, with 9 bases of the junction left unmatched. From germline, CDR1 is SGHTA and CDR2 FQGTGA. The CDR3 consists of 14 residues. This CDR3 reads CASSPSGSSHEQYF. In nucleotides, the CDR3 is TGTGCCAGCAGTCCGAGCGGGAGCAGTCACGAGCAGTACTTC.

Many counts were recorded for this clonotype. The chain is built from TRBV25-1 and TRBJ1-1; D might be TRBD1 (6 bases). This CDR3 has 15 residues. Trimming left V 6 bases short and J 1 base short, with 15 bases between. Per germline, CDR1 MGHDK and CDR2 SYGVNS. CDR3 region: CASSSTGTPNTEAFF. CDR3 in DNA: TGTGCCAGCAGCTCAACCGGGACACCGAACACTGAAGCTTTCTTT.